This T cell receptor beta chain was observed in a study of blood T cell repertoires in COVID-19. The table came from immunoSEQ multiplex PCR; TCRdb's copy has only in-frame clones and leaves some out. The data contain roughly 200,000 clones, around 88% of them singletons. The CDR3 contains 11 residues. Germline V lookup: CDR1 MNHEY, CDR2 SVGAGI. The V end lost 8 bases, the J end lost 11 bases, and 10 bases lay between the germline ends. The TCR originated in a man younger than 35 with active or convalescent COVID-19. The chain is built from TRBV6-5 and TRBJ1-6; weak D call: TRBD1 (5 bases). Input material: peripheral blood. The CDR3 DNA reads TGTGCCAGCCGGGGGTCGACACCCCTCCACTTT. Its protein is CASRGSTPLHF.